The clone carrying this TCR beta chain was seen a handful of times. Antigen unknown. The data are from a study of response to subunit inactivated influenza vaccine. Via MiXCR, TCRdb re-called the RT-PCR reads, giving one row per CDR3 protein. The data hold around 490,000 distinct CDR3 sequences, with roughly 8.2% observed a single time. The CDR3 spans 14 residues. Germline CDR1 and CDR2: MNHNS and SASEGT. The V and J ends lost 6 bases and 0 bases, in that order; junction bases with no gene match: 3. Overall study results and limits: Authors proposed each seasonal influenza vaccination draws in few new T cells.

The TCR sequence derives from a man aged 50 to 69 who received an inactivated influenza vaccine. V usage is TRBV6-1 and J usage is TRBJ1-1; 8 bases line up with TRBD1. This sample comprised PBMCs from blood, obtained roughly 24 months after vaccination. This CDR3 is CASSGQGMNTEAFF. The CDR3 DNA reads TGTGCCAGCAGCGGACAGGGAATGAACACTGAAGCTTTCTTT.